These 6 T cell receptor beta chains were sequenced from one sample in a study of technical replicates of blood from four donors. Clones were read by immunoSEQ multiplex PCR, and TCRdb kept only the in-frame ones, dropping some. Among about 88,000 clones listed, roughly 94% were seen once. The specimen was T cells isolated from PBMCs. The receptors stem from a human donor in good health.

The chain employs TRBV28 and TRBJ1-1; perhaps TRBD1 as D (6 bases). Trimming took off 5 bases at V and 0 bases at J, with 13 bases between the two ends. From germline, CDR1 is MDHEN and CDR2 SYDVKM. The CDR3 totals 15 residues. The CDR3 sequence: CASSPWGLMNTEAFF. The DNA of the CDR3 is TGTGCCAGCAGTCCATGGGGGCTTATGAACACTGAAGCTTTCTTT.

The rearrangement uses TRBV10-3 and TRBJ2-3, with 8 bases fitting TRBD1. The CDR3 totals 17 residues. Trimming cost V 4 bases and J 3 bases; bases outside gene matches: 12. Germline CDR1 reads ENHRY; CDR2 reads SYGVKD. The CDR3 bases are TGTGCCATCAGTGCCCAGGACAGGGCGGTCGGTACAGATACGCAGTATTTT. This encodes CAISAQDRAVGTDTQYF.

This clone came up a few times. The chain links TRBV27 to TRBJ2-7; possible D gene TRBD1, 6 bases. Trimming pared 6 bases from V and 0 bases from J, leaving 6 bases between. CDR1 is MNHEY, CDR2 SMNVEV, per germline (reference sequence). The CDR3 length is 12 residues. The CDR3 DNA is TGTGCCAGCAGGGACAGCTCCTACGAGCAGTACTTC. Translating gives CASRDSSYEQYF.

The V call is TRBV19, the J call TRBJ2-3; 9 bases line up with TRBD1. The CDR3 consists of 16 residues. V lost 3 bases, J lost 2 bases, and 6 bases stayed unmatched. Germline loops: CDR1 LNHDA, CDR2 SQIVND (reference sequence). The CDR3 DNA reads TGTGCCAGTAGTATTGGGGGACAGGGTGACACAGATACGCAGTATTTT. This gives the protein CASSIGGQGDTDTQYF.

The CDR3 DNA reads as TGTGCCGCCGGGCGGGCTTCAACTGAAGCTTTCTTT. Amino acids: CAAGRASTEAFF. The J gene is TRBJ1-1, the V gene TRBV5-4; D remains ambiguous. The CDR3 covers 12 residues. The germline V gene has CDR1 SGHNT and CDR2 YYREEE (reference sequence). V was trimmed by 10 bases and J by 5 bases, leaving 15 bases between them.

The rearrangement uses TRBV25-1 and TRBJ2-3, with D unresolved. The V end lost 5 bases, the J end lost 2 bases, and 17 bases lay between the germline ends. CDR3 size: 16 residues. CDR1 MGHDK and CDR2 SYGVNS come from the germline V gene. DNA of the CDR3: TGTGCCAGCAGTCGCACTCTCACCTCCGACACAGATACGCAGTATTTT. As protein: CASSRTLTSDTDTQYF.